The T cell receptor (beta chain) under discussion was sequenced for a study of T cell responses to AZD1222 COVID-19 vaccine. CDR3 length: 15 amino acids. V lost 5 bases to trimming and J lost 2 bases, with 13 bases between them. CDR1 and CDR2 (germline): SGHRS, YFSETQ. Whole-study results and caveats: Only 5 or 6 individuals given AZD1222 were seropositive at baseline. Spike-specific TCR breadth and depth both grew after two AZD1222 doses. The donor cohort was predominantly white British with a female majority, and clonal diversity may have been underestimated. Scientists sampled the repertoires only once the peak T cell response had passed.

Note on this clone: Its antigen is as yet unknown.

TCRdb keeps only in-frame clones here, not all; method: immunoSEQ multiplex PCR. The table lists some 180,000 clones, approximately 92% of them singletons. The sequence was collected from an adult who received the MenACWY meningococcal vaccine as a control. The J gene is TRBJ1-4, the V gene TRBV5-1; D not resolved. The sequences come from peripheral blood, collected 28 days after the second dose of the MenACWY control vaccine. CDR3 sequence: CASRERAGTNEKLFF. Here the CDR3 DNA reads TGCGCCAGCAGAGAGCGAGCGGGCACTAATGAAAAACTGTTTTTT. Complete variable domain (other parts from reference TRBV5-1 and TRBJ1-4): KAGVTQTPRYLIKTRGQQVTLSCSPISGHRSVSWYQQTPGQGLQFLFEYFSETQRNKGNFPGRFSGRQFSNSRSEMNVSTLELGDSALYLCASRERAGTNEKLFFGSGTQLSVL.